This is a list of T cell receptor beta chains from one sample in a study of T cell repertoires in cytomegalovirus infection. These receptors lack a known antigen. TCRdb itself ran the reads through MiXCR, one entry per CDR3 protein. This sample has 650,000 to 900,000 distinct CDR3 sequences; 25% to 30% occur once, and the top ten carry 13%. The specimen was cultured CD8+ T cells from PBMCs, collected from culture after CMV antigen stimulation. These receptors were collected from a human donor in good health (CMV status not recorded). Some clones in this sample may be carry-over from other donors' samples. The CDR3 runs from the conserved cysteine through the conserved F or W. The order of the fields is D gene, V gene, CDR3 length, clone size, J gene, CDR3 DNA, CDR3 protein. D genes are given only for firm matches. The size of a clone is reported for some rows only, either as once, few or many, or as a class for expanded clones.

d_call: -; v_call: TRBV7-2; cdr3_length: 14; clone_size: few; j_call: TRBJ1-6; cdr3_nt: TGTGCCAGCAGCTTAGCGACCGTTAATTCACCCCTCCACTTT; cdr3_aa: CASSLATVNSPLHF
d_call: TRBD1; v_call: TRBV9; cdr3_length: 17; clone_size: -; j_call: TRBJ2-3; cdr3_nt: TGTGCCAGCAGCCCGCCAAAGGGACAGGGTGTAATAGATACGCAGTATTTT; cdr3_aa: CASSPPKGQGVIDTQYF
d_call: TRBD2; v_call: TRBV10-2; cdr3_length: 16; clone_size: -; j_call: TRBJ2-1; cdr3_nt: TGCGCCAGCACTCCCTATGGCGGGAGGGAGGGCAATGAGCAGTTCTTC; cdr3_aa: CASTPYGGREGNEQFF
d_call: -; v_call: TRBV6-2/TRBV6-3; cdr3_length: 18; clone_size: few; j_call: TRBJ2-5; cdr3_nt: TGTGCCAGCAGTTACTCGATGGTTACCGGACAGCGGAAAGAGACCCAGTACTTC; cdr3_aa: CASSYSMVTGQRKETQYF
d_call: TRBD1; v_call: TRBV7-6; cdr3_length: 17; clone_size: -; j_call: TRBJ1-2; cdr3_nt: TGTGCCAGCAGCTTCGGACAGGGGCCCCAGATAGGCTATGGCTACACCTTC; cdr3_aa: CASSFGQGPQIGYGYTF
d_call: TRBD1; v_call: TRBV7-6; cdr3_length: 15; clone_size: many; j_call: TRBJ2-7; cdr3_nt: TGTGCCAGCAGCTCCGGGACAGGGCAACTCTACGAGCAGTACTTC; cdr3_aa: CASSSGTGQLYEQYF
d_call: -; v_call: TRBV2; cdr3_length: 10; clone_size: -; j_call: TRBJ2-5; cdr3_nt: TGTGCCAGCATCGGGGAGACCCAGTACTTC; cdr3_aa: CASIGETQYF
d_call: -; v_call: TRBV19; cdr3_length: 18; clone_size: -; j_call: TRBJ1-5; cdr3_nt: TGTGCCAGTAGTCCCCATTCCCTGACAGTTTATAGCAATCAGCCCCAGCATTTT; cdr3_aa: CASSPHSLTVYSNQPQHF
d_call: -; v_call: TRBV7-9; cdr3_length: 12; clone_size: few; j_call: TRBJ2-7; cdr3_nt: TGTGCCAGTCGGGACCACTCCTACGAGCAGTACTTC; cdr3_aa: CASRDHSYEQYF
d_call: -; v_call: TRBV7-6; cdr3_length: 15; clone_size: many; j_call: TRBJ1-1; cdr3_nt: TGTGCCAGCAGCCCATCCATGGGGGGCCGGACTGAAGCTTTCTTT; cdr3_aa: CASSPSMGGRTEAFF
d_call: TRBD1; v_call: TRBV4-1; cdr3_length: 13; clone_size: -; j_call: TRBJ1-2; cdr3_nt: TGCGCCAGCAGCCAGACAGGGGGTGGTGGCTACACCTTC; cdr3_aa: CASSQTGGGGYTF
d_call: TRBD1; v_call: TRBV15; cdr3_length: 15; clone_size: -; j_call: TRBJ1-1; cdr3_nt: TGTGCCACCAGGACTTTGGGACAGGGGAACACTGAAGCTTTCTTT; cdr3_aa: CATRTLGQGNTEAFF
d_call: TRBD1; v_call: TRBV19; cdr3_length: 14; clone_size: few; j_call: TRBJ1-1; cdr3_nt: TGTGCCAGTAGCCACGGGACAGACAACACTGAAGCTTTCTTT; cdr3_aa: CASSHGTDNTEAFF